Following are 6 T cell receptor beta chains from one sample sequenced in a study of blood T cell repertoires in COVID-19. Profiling relied on immunoSEQ multiplex PCR, and the TCRdb table lists in-frame clones only, not all of them. The table lists hundreds of thousands of clones, 85% to 90% of them singletons. Input material: peripheral blood. These receptors originate from a woman between 25 and 40 years old with acute or convalescent COVID-19.

V usage is TRBV7-9 and J usage is TRBJ2-3, with D perhaps TRBD2 (6 bases). Per germline, CDR1 SEHNR and CDR2 FQNEAQ (reference sequence). CDR3 size: 15 residues. Trimming stripped 7 bases from V and 1 base from J, with 15 bases between. CDR3 residues: CASIPVAAGTDTQYF. CDR3 coding DNA: TGTGCCAGCATCCCTGTAGCGGCGGGCACAGATACGCAGTATTTT.

The V call is TRBV6-5, the J call TRBJ2-2, with D possibly being TRBD2 (6 bases). Trimming took 6 bases from V and 1 from J, leaving 9 bases between them. This CDR3 spans 14 amino acids. Germline CDR1 and CDR2: MNHEY and SVGAGI. CDR3 loop: CASSWGLNTGELFF. DNA of the CDR3: TGTGCCAGCAGCTGGGGACTGAACACCGGGGAGCTGTTTTTT.

This clone was counted once. This rearrangement joins TRBV2 to TRBJ2-2, with TRBD1 matching over 9 bases. With 0 bases clipped from V and 6 bases from J, the junction kept 2 bases outside the gene matches. The CDR3 is made up of 15 amino acids. Per germline, CDR1 SNHLY and CDR2 FYNNEI. In DNA form, the CDR3 reads TGTGCCAGCAGTGAAGCCGGGACAGGGTCCGGGGAGCTGTTTTTT. Translated, it gives CASSEAGTGSGELFF.

This clone was seen only once. The chain links TRBV24-1 to TRBJ2-7, with 12 positions matching TRBD1. This CDR3 region has 15 residues. The germline V gene has CDR1 KGHDR and CDR2 SFDVKD. Trimming removed 5 bases from V and 5 bases from J; junction bases left unmatched: 6. The CDR3 region is CATSVGTGGVDEQYF. CDR3 DNA sequence: TGTGCCACCAGTGTAGGGACAGGGGGCGTCGACGAGCAGTACTTC.

This clone occurred once. V usage is TRBV10-1 and J usage is TRBJ2-3; 14 nucleotides match TRBD2. V lost 5 bases and J lost 5; bases outside the gene matches: 9. The germline CDR1 and CDR2 sequences are WNHNN and SYGVQD (reference sequence). The CDR3 has 17 amino acids. The CDR3 loop reads CASSTSRLAGGQDTQYF. CDR3 coding DNA: TGCGCCAGCAGTACTTCTCGACTAGCGGGGGGGCAAGATACGCAGTATTTT.

The rearrangement uses TRBV11-2 and TRBJ2-2; TRBD2 might be the D (5 bases). Per the germline V gene, CDR1 is SGHAT and CDR2 is FQNNGV. The CDR3 is 15 residues long. V was clipped by 5 bases and J by 5 bases, with 15 bases between them. The CDR3 DNA is TGTGCCAGCAGCACCATCGGGGTTAGAACCGGGGAGCTGTTTTTT. Amino acid sequence: CASSTIGVRTGELFF.